This T cell receptor beta chain was recorded in a study of long-term antiretroviral therapy in people with HIV. Study results and caveats: Clones with expansion before ART led the repertoire at all time points.

They ran version v3.0 of the immunoSEQ assay at survey level. Here immunoSEQ multiplex PCR was the method, and the copy in TCRdb shows in-frame clones only, minus some. Of approximately 25,000 clones in the sample, more than 65% were seen once. V lost 4 bases and J 3 bases, leaving 13 bases between the germline ends. This CDR3 has 15 amino acids. The germline CDR1 and CDR2 sequences are SGHNT and YYREEE (reference sequence). As regards this clone: The antigen is unknown.

Per individual, the PBMC samples numbered at least one pre-ART and at least two post-ART. This chain joins TRBV5-4 and TRBJ1-4, with a tentative D call TRBD1 (5 bases). The receptor was derived from a man aged 45-65 years with HIV. Sequencing was performed on unsorted PBMCs, taken 3 years after starting antiretroviral therapy. The CDR3 bases are TGTGCCAGCAGCCTCCAGGGAGGCCCTAATGAAAAACTGTTTTTT. Translated, it gives CASSLQGGPNEKLFF.